This record concerns one T cell receptor beta chain sequence. The target antigen is unknown. Cultured CD4+ T-cell DNA underwent Oncomine TCR Beta short-read sequencing. One entry per CDR3 protein results from TCRdb running MiXCR on the PCR reads. The sample lists 9,500 to 15,000 distinct CDR3 sequences; roughly a third were seen once. Germline V CDR1 and CDR2: MNHEY, SVGAGI. The ends were cut back, 3 bases at V and 5 bases at J, with 22 bases in the middle. CDR3 size: 17 residues. Noted treatment: approximately 9-day PBMC culture with coronavirus spike peptide pools or control peptides (ViraFEST assay). This record comes from a study of vaccination and CD4 T cells after COVID-19. Study in general: Researchers treated cells with overlapping spike peptides taken from SARS-CoV-2, HCoV-NL63, HCoV-OC43 and HCoV-229E.

The source was CD4+ T cells from blood, cultured in vitro, collected before SARS-CoV-2 vaccination. The origin of this receptor is a human donor who received a COVID-19 vaccine. The chain combines TRBV6-5 with TRBJ2-5, with unresolved D. In DNA form, the CDR3 reads TGTGCCAGCAGTTATGGAATTTCCGGGCTTGGTGCGGAGACCCAGTACTTC. Its protein product is CASSYGISGLGAETQYF.